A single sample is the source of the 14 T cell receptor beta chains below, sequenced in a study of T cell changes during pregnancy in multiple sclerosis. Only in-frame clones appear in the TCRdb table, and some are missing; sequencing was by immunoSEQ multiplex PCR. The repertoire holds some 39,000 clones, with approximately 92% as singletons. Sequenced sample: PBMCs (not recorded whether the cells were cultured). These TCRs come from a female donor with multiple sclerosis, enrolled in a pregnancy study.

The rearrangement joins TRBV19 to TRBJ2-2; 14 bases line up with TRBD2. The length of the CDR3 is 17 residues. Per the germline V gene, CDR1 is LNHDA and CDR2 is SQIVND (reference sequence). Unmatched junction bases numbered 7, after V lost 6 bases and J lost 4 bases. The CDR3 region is CASRTSGRALGTGELFF. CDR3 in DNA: TGTGCCAGTAGGACTAGCGGGAGGGCCTTGGGCACCGGGGAGCTGTTTTTT.

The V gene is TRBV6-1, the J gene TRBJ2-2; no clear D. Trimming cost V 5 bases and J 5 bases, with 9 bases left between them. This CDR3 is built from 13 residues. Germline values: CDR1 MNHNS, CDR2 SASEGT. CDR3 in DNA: TGTGCCAGCAGTTTCATGGGTACCGGGGAGCTGTTTTTT. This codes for CASSFMGTGELFF.

The CDR3 sequence is CASSLGDRGVGGYTF. The CDR3 DNA reads TGTGCCAGCAGCTTAGGGGACAGGGGTGTAGGTGGCTACACCTTC. The V gene is TRBV7-6, the J gene TRBJ1-2; TRBD1 agrees at 10 bases. After removal of 1 base from V and 7 bases from J, the junction contained 6 bases not matched to a gene. CDR1 and CDR2 from the germline V gene are SGHVS and FNYEAQ. This CDR3 comprises 15 residues.

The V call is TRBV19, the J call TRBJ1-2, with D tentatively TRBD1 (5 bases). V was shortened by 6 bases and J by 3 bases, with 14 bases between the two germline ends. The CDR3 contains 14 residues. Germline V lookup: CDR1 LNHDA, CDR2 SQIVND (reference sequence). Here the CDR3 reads CASSDWGEDYGYTF. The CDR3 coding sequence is TGTGCCAGTAGCGATTGGGGGGAGGACTATGGCTACACCTTC.

CDR3 nucleotide sequence: TGCGCCAGCAGCCAAGATCGGGGAGATACGCAGTATTTT. It encodes CASSQDRGDTQYF. The chain links TRBV4-3 to TRBJ2-3; D is possibly TRBD2 (5 bases). This CDR3 has 13 amino acids. Germline V gene sequence: CDR1 LGHNA, CDR2 YSLEER. V was cut by 0 bases and J by 5 bases, with 6 bases left in between.

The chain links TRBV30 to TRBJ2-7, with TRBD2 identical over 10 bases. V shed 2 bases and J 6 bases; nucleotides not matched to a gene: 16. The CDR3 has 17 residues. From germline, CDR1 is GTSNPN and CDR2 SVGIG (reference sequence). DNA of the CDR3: TGTGCCTGGAGTAGTCGTAGAACGAGCGGGAGGGCTAGCGAGCAGTACTTC. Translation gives CAWSSRRTSGRASEQYF.

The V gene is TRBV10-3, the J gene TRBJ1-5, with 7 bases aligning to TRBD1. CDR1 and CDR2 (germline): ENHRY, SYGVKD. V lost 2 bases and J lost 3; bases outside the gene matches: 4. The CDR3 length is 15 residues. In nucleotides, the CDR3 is TGTGCCATCAGTGAGACAGACAGGGACAATCAGCCCCAGCATTTT. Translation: CAISETDRDNQPQHF.

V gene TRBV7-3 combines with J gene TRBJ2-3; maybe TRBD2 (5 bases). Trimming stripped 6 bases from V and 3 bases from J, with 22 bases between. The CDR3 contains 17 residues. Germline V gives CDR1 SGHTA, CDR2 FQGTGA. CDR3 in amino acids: CASRTGSGTDGTDTQYF. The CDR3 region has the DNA TGTGCCAGCAGGACCGGAAGCGGCACTGATGGGACAGATACGCAGTATTTT.

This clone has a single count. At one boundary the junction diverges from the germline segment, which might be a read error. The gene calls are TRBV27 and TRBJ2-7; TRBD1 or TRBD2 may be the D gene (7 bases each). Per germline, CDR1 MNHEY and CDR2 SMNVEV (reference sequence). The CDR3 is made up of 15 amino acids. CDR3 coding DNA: TGTGCCAGCAGTCTATCCATCAGGGGGGGCTACGAGCAGTACTTC. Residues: CASSLSIRGGYEQYF.

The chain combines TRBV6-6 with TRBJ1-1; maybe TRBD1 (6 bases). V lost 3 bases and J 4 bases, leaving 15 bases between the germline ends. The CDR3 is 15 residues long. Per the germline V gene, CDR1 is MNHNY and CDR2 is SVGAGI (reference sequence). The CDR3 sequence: CASSYPGTPTTEAFF. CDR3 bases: TGTGCCAGCAGTTATCCCGGGACACCTACCACTGAAGCTTTCTTT.

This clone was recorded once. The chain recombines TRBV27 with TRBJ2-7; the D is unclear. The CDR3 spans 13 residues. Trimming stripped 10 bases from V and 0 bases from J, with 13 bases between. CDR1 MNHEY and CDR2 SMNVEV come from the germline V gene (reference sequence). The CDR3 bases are TGTGCCACCGGTTTGGGGTCCTCCTACGAGCAGTACTTC. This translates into CATGLGSSYEQYF.

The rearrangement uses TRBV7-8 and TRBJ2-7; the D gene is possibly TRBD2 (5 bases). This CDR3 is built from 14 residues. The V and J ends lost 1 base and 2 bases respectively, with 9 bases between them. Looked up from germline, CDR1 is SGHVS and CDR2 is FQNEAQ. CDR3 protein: CASSLVREPYEQYF. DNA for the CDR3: TGTGCCAGCAGCTTAGTGAGGGAACCCTACGAGCAGTACTTC.

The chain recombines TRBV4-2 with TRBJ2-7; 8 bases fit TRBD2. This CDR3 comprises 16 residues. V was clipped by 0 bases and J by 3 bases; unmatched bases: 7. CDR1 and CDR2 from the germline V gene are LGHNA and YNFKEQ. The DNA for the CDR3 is TGTGCCAGCAGCCAAGATAGCACTAGCGGTAACTACGAGCAGTACTTC. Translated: CASSQDSTSGNYEQYF.

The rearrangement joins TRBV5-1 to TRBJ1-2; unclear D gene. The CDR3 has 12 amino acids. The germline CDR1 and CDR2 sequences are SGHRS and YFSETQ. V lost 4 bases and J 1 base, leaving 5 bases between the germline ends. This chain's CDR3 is CASSPSNYGYTF. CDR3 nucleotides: TGCGCCAGCAGCCCAAGTAACTATGGCTACACCTTC.